This T cell receptor beta chain was identified during a study of a mutant IDH1 vaccine in newly diagnosed glioma. Across the study: Patients were started on vaccination 4-6 weeks after radiotherapy alone, or with temozolomide cycles. Earlier therapy was either radiotherapy, temozolomide, or both, and most got both.

The CDR3 consists of 16 residues. CDR1 LNHDA and CDR2 SQIVND come from the germline V gene (reference sequence). V trimming: 7 bases; J trimming: 3 bases; junction bases outside the gene matches: 13. About this clone itself: Its antigen remains unidentified.

Some clones are missing from TCRdb's copy, which holds only in-frame ones; the method was immunoSEQ multiplex PCR. The data hold 50,000 or so clones, with 91% observed a single time. As to time point: week 11, during vaccination. A single vaccine dose contained 300 ug of mutant IDH1 20-mer peptide, and topical imiquimod was used with it. Sequencing was performed on PBMCs, taken from a glioma patient whose treatment included an IDH1 peptide vaccine. The chain joins TRBV19 to TRBJ2-7; 9 bases align to TRBD1. The TCR was taken from a man aged 50 to 59 with glioma. The CDR3 region has the DNA TGTGCCAGTACCGGCCCCGGGACAGGGCCTTTCTACGAGCAGTACTTC. Its translation is CASTGPGTGPFYEQYF.